The source of this T cell receptor (beta chain) is a study of post-analysis software for immune sequencing data. Study-wide results and caveats: F measure clustering grouped samples strongly by preparation batch. Higher frequency in patients than in controls was seen for about five TRBV segments, with TRBV5-6, TRBV5-1 and TRBV20-1 among them.

The authors incorporated unique molecular identifiers into the TCR beta cDNA libraries. TCRdb recomputed calls from the PCR reads with MiXCR, one row per CDR3 protein. The sample yields 550,000 to 700,000 distinct CDR3 sequences, around 44% seen once. Looked up from germline, CDR1 is DFQATT and CDR2 is SNEGSKA (reference sequence). Trimming took off 7 bases at V and 5 bases at J, with 20 bases between the two ends. The length of the CDR3 is 14 residues. Turning to this clonotype: Its specificity is unknown.

The origin of this receptor is a girl aged 10 to 17 with multiple sclerosis. The rearrangement links TRBV20-1 to TRBJ2-5; possible D gene TRBD1, 5 bases. The sequencing input was blood. CDR3 sequence: CSGVHSGKGETQYF. CDR3 DNA: TGCAGTGGGGTACATTCAGGGAAGGGGGAGACCCAGTACTTC.